These 2 T cell receptor beta chains were all obtained from the same sample, sequenced in a study of OX40 agonist ivuxolimab in advanced cancers. The assay was immunoSEQ multiplex PCR, and TCRdb's table has in-frame clones only and misses some. This table has around 70,000 clones, roughly four fifths appearing once. The sequences come from CD4+ or CD8+ T cells sorted from blood, collected in a trial of the OX40 agonist ivuxolimab. The source is an adult with an advanced solid tumor such as melanoma, head and neck, liver or kidney cancer.

The chain is built from TRBV6-1 and TRBJ1-4; the D gene is possibly TRBD1 (5 bases). CDR1 MNHNS and CDR2 SASEGT come from the germline V gene. The ends were cut back, 4 bases at V and 3 bases at J, with 18 bases in the middle. The CDR3 has 17 residues. CDR3 protein: CASSAQARGSPNEKLFF. CDR3 nucleotides: TGTGCCAGCAGTGCACAGGCCAGAGGGAGCCCTAATGAAAAACTGTTTTTT.

In this sample, this clone turned up many times. The chain recombines TRBV5-1 with TRBJ1-1; the D is unclear. Trimming took 4 bases from V and 3 from J, leaving 10 bases between them. This CDR3 comprises 13 residues. Germline values: CDR1 SGHRS, CDR2 YFSETQ. The DNA of the CDR3 is TGCGCCAGCAGCGCGAAATCGGACACTGAAGCTTTCTTT. Residues: CASSAKSDTEAFF.